Below are 21 T cell receptor beta chains sequenced from a single sample in a study of T cell responses to AZD1222 COVID-19 vaccine. Assay used: immunoSEQ multiplex PCR; TCRdb lists only in-frame clones, some missing. The repertoire holds 90,000 to 120,000 clones, with about 82% as singletons. This material consisted of peripheral blood, taken on day 0 of AZD1222 vaccination. The origin of the receptors is an adult in good health.

V usage is TRBV6-1 and J usage is TRBJ1-5; D not resolved. V gave up 0 bases and J gave up 6 bases, with 9 bases separating them. The CDR3 is 14 amino acids. Germline V gene data show CDR1 as MNHNS and CDR2 as SASEGT. CDR3 sequence reads: CASSEAGFSQPQHF. The CDR3, as DNA: TGTGCCAGCAGTGAAGCTGGGTTCTCTCAGCCCCAGCATTTT.

This clone has only one observation. The genes are TRBV18 and TRBJ2-6; no clear D. Trimming removed 3 bases from V and 1 base from J, with 7 bases in between. The CDR3 is made up of 15 amino acids. From germline, CDR1 is KGHSH and CDR2 LQKENI. This CDR3 is CASSPPGSGANVLTF. CDR3 DNA sequence: TGTGCCAGCTCACCTCCTGGATCTGGGGCCAACGTCCTGACTTTC.

The V gene is TRBV5-1, the J gene TRBJ2-7, with D tentatively TRBD1 (6 bases). The germline gives CDR1 SGHRS, CDR2 YFSETQ. This CDR3 contains 14 residues. Between the trimmed V and J ends, which lost 3 bases and 1 base, there was a span of 11 bases. CDR3 bases: TGCGCCAGCAGCTCTCTCACAGGGTCCTACGAGCAGTACTTC. It encodes CASSSLTGSYEQYF.

The genes are TRBV5-6 and TRBJ1-1; D is perhaps TRBD1 (6 bases). In germline, CDR1 is SGHDT, CDR2 YYEEEE. V was trimmed by 4 bases and J by 0 bases, leaving 13 bases between them. The CDR3 has 15 residues. Written as DNA, the CDR3 is TGTGCCAGCAGCCCGAGAAGGGACATGAACACTGAAGCTTTCTTT. The encoded protein is CASSPRRDMNTEAFF.

The CDR3 bases are TGTGCCAGCTCACCAACGTCGACAGAATACTATGGCTACACCTTC. Its protein is CASSPTSTEYYGYTF. The genes are TRBV18 and TRBJ1-2; D is possibly TRBD1 (5 bases). This CDR3 has 15 residues. Trimming shortened V by 2 bases and J by 3 bases, and 13 bases separated the two germline ends. Germline CDR1 reads KGHSH; CDR2 reads LQKENI. The entire variable domain, with the rest obtained from reference TRBV18 and TRBJ1-2, is as follows: NAGVMQNPRHLVRRRGQEARLRCSPMKGHSHVYWYRQLPEEGLKFMVYLQKENIIDESGMPKERFSAEFPKEGPSILRIQQVVRGDSAAYFCASSPTSTEYYGYTFGSGTRLTVV.

This clone has more than one count but fewer than ten. The chain joins TRBV7-2 to TRBJ1-5, with D tentatively TRBD1 (5 bases). The CDR3 totals 14 residues. Per germline, CDR1 SGHTA and CDR2 FQGNSA. V dropped 5 bases and J dropped 4 bases, with 12 bases sitting between them. CDR3 DNA: TGTGCCAGCAGCCTACTGGGGGGGAATCAGCCCCAGCATTTT. This gives the protein CASSLLGGNQPQHF. The complete variable domain, with remaining parts taken from reference TRBV7-2 and TRBJ1-5, reads GAGVSQSPSNKVTEKGKDVELRCDPISGHTALYWYRQSLGQGLEFLIYFQGNSAPDKSGLPSDRFSAERTGGSVSTLTIQRTQQEDSAVYLCASSLLGGNQPQHFGDGTRLSIL.

The chain recombines TRBV28 with TRBJ1-5; TRBD1 aligns across 8 bases. The CDR3 is made up of 15 amino acids. V was pared by 9 bases and J by 2 bases, with 9 bases of the junction left unmatched. Per germline, CDR1 MDHEN and CDR2 SYDVKM. CDR3 amino acids: CASWTGSVGNQPQHF. CDR3 in DNA: TGTGCCAGTTGGACAGGGAGTGTGGGCAATCAGCCCCAGCATTTT.

The rearrangement links TRBV7-3 to TRBJ2-1; maybe TRBD1 (6 bases). The CDR3 runs to 16 residues. Deletions cut 2 bases from V and 0 bases from J, with 11 bases between. The germline gives CDR1 SGHTA, CDR2 FQGTGA. Written as DNA, the CDR3 is TGTGCCAGCAGCTTATTTCAGGGGAGCTCCTACAATGAGCAGTTCTTC. Residues: CASSLFQGSSYNEQFF.

The V gene is TRBV5-1, the J gene TRBJ2-7, with 7 nucleotides matching TRBD2. With 4 bases clipped from V and 0 bases from J, the junction kept 7 bases outside the gene matches. Germline CDR1 and CDR2: SGHRS and YFSETQ. The CDR3 has 15 amino acids. As DNA, the CDR3 is TGCGCCAGCAGCCGGCGACTAGCCGACTCCTACGAGCAGTACTTC. Protein product: CASSRRLADSYEQYF.

The rearrangement uses TRBV2 and TRBJ2-7; D is perhaps TRBD2 (7 bases). Between the trimmed V and J ends, which lost 7 bases and 2 bases, there was a span of 15 bases. This CDR3 has 14 amino acids. CDR1 and CDR2 (germline): SNHLY, FYNNEI. In DNA form, the CDR3 reads TGTGCCAGCAAAGGGGGGGGGCCCACCTACGAGCAGTACTTC. Translated, it gives CASKGGGPTYEQYF.

The chain employs TRBV6-2 or TRBV6-3 and TRBJ2-5; D is ambiguous. V gave up 2 bases and J gave up 4 bases, with 11 bases separating them. CDR3 length: 14 residues. CDR1 is MNHEY and CDR2 is SVGEGT in the germline V gene. The chain's CDR3 is CASSYGLVGETQYF. CDR3 DNA sequence: TGTGCCAGCAGTTACGGTTTGGTTGGAGAGACCCAGTACTTC.

This chain joins TRBV5-1 and TRBJ2-3; no clear D gene. The V end lost 4 bases, the J end lost 2 bases, and 5 bases lay between the germline ends. Germline loops: CDR1 SGHRS, CDR2 YFSETQ. The CDR3 is 12 residues long. CDR3 residues: CASSLNTDTQYF. The CDR3 DNA sequence: TGCGCCAGCAGCCTCAACACAGATACGCAGTATTTT.

V and J are TRBV15 and TRBJ1-5, with 7 bases identical to TRBD1. This CDR3 spans 15 amino acids. With 3 bases clipped from V and 4 bases from J, the junction kept 6 bases outside the gene matches. Germline CDR1 LNHNV, CDR2 YYDKDF (reference sequence). The CDR3 region has the DNA TGTGCCACCAGCAGCTGGCAGGGGGGGAATCAGCCCCAGCATTTT. This encodes CATSSWQGGNQPQHF.

This chain joins TRBV6-5 and TRBJ2-7, with a tentative D call TRBD2 (6 bases). The CDR3 runs 13 residues. The germline V gene has CDR1 MNHEY and CDR2 SVGAGI. Trimming shortened V by 2 bases and J by 6 bases, and 11 bases separated the two germline ends. In nucleotides, the CDR3 is TGTGCCAGCAGTTACGGTGCGGGGCGCGAGCAGTACTTC. Residues: CASSYGAGREQYF.

This chain uses TRBV3-1 (or the pseudogene TRBV3-2) with TRBJ1-1; D is perhaps TRBD1 (5 bases). Germline V gives CDR1 LGHDT, CDR2 YNNKEL (reference sequence). The CDR3 has 12 amino acids. Trimming removed 2 bases at V and 11 bases at J, with 12 bases between. As DNA, the CDR3 is TGTGCCAGCAGCCAAACCCAGGGCGGGGCTTTCTTT. This codes for CASSQTQGGAFF.

This clone came up a few times. This chain links TRBV5-1 with TRBJ2-7; 9 bases agree with TRBD1. Per germline, CDR1 SGHRS and CDR2 YFSETQ. The CDR3 is 16 residues long. Trimming removed 4 bases from V and 2 bases from J; junction bases left unmatched: 10. The CDR3 DNA follows: TGCGCCAGCAGCCCGGGCGGGACAGGGCGCCCCTACGAGCAGTACTTC. Amino acids: CASSPGGTGRPYEQYF.

This sequence joins TRBV9 and TRBJ2-1; D may be TRBD2 (6 bases). V lost 5 bases and J lost 6, with 18 bases in between. Germline V CDR1 and CDR2: SGDLS, YYNGEE. The CDR3 is 15 amino acids. The CDR3 coding sequence is TGTGCCAGCAGTTCAAGGGGCGGGGCGCTCAATGAGCAGTTCTTC. Protein sequence: CASSSRGGALNEQFF.

The chain couples TRBV3-1 (or the pseudogene TRBV3-2) to TRBJ1-2; D is perhaps TRBD1 (6 bases). The CDR3 is 13 amino acids. With 4 bases removed from V and 6 bases from J, the gap between germline ends came to 12 bases. Germline V CDR1 and CDR2: LGHDT, YNNKEL (reference sequence). CDR3: CASSPTEGDGYTF. DNA of the CDR3: TGTGCCAGCAGCCCCACCGAGGGGGATGGCTACACCTTC.

The V call is TRBV6-4, the J call TRBJ2-3; 10 bases align to TRBD1. Germline V gene lookup returns CDR1 MRHNA and CDR2 SNTAGT. Losses at the gene ends were 0 bases for V and 6 bases for J; bases not matched to a gene: 6. This CDR3 region has 16 residues. CDR3 sequence: CASSDSRQGAGDTQYF. In DNA, the CDR3 is TGTGCCAGCAGTGACTCGAGACAGGGGGCGGGTGATACGCAGTATTTT.

The chain has TRBV6-2 or TRBV6-3 and TRBJ2-1; 10 bases map to TRBD1. CDR1 is MNHEY, CDR2 SVGEGT, per germline. The CDR3 length is 15 residues. After removal of 5 bases from V and 4 bases from J, the junction contained 5 bases not matched to a gene. CDR3 DNA sequence: TGTGCCAGCAGTCTCCCGGGACAGGGGTACAATGAGCAGTTCTTC. Amino acids: CASSLPGQGYNEQFF.

The chain carries TRBV30 and TRBJ2-1, with 12 bases identical to TRBD2. The CDR3 totals 15 residues. The trim removed 1 base at V and 8 bases at J, leaving 6 bases unmatched. Germline V CDR1 and CDR2: GTSNPN, SVGIG (reference sequence). The CDR3: CAWSGRLAGVDEQFF. The CDR3 DNA sequence: TGTGCCTGGAGTGGCCGACTAGCGGGGGTCGATGAGCAGTTCTTC. Variable domain in full (rest from reference TRBV30 and TRBJ2-1): SQTIHQWPATLVQPVGSPLSLECTVEGTSNPNLYWYRQAAGRGLQLLFYSVGIGQISSEVPQNLSASRPQDRQFILSSKKLLLSDSGFYLCAWSGRLAGVDEQFFGPGTRLTVL.